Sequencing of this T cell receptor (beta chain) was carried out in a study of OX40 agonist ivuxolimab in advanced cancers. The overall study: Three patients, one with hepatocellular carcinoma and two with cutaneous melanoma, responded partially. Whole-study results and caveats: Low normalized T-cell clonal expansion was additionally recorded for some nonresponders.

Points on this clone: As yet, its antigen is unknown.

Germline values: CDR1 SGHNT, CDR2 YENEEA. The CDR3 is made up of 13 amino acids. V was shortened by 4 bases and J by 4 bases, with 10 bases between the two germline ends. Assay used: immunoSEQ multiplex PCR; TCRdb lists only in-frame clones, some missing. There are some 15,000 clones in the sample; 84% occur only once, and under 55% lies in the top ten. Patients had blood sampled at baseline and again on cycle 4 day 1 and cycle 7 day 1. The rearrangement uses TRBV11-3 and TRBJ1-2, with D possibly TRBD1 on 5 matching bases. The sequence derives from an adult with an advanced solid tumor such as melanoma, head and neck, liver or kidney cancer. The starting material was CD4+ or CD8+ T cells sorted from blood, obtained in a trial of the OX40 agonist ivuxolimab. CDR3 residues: CASSSRQSYGYTF. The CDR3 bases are TGTGCCAGCAGCTCCCGACAGTCCTATGGCTACACCTTC.